Listed below are T cell receptor beta chains from one sample, sequenced in a study of blood T cell repertoires in COVID-19. Using immunoSEQ multiplex PCR, the repertoire was profiled, and TCRdb retains in-frame clones only, with some absent. The sample holds roughly 100,000 clones; about nine tenths are singletons and the top ten take approximately 5.1%. Sequencing input: peripheral blood. These receptors were obtained from a man aged 45 to 65 with acute or convalescent COVID-19. Both conserved end residues are trimmed from each CDR3. Only some rows state a clone size, as once, few, many or a class for expanded clones.

V gene: TRBV6-2/TRBV6-3
clone size: NA
CDR3 protein: ASSYSPAGGASDTQY

V gene: TRBV29-1
clone size: NA
CDR3 protein: SVQGLAGRSEQY

V gene: TRBV18
clone size: NA
CDR3 protein: ASSPPARKHGYT

V gene: TRBV4-1
clone size: NA
CDR3 protein: ASSPLGQAGEQF

V gene: TRBV30
clone size: NA
CDR3 protein: AWAWTGSGGAF

V gene: TRBV29-1
clone size: NA
CDR3 protein: SVEGTARYEQY

V gene: TRBV2
clone size: NA
CDR3 protein: ASRGLSSGNTIY

V gene: TRBV24-1
clone size: once
CDR3 protein: ATSDPGQGALGANVLT

V gene: TRBV7-8
clone size: NA
CDR3 protein: ASSLGGYMEYEQY

V gene: TRBV11-2
clone size: NA
CDR3 protein: ASSLLAGPVGGELF

V gene: TRBV5-1
clone size: NA
CDR3 protein: ASSLVGAWADTQY

V gene: TRBV6-6
clone size: NA
CDR3 protein: ASSLDRERYEQY

V gene: TRBV6-6
clone size: NA
CDR3 protein: ASKKLGWDSPYEQY

V gene: TRBV14
clone size: NA
CDR3 protein: ASSLRQGDEQF

V gene: TRBV12-3/TRBV12-4
clone size: NA
CDR3 protein: ASKPQGEKLF

V gene: TRBV10-1
clone size: NA
CDR3 protein: ASSESRAEQY

V gene: TRBV5-4
clone size: NA
CDR3 protein: ASSLEDPGLYGYT

V gene: TRBV6-5
clone size: few
CDR3 protein: ASGPTGTYEQY

V gene: TRBV4-1
clone size: NA
CDR3 protein: ASSGRWAGVEDTQY

V gene: TRBV15
clone size: NA
CDR3 protein: ATSPTGQGRETQY

V gene: TRBV24-1
clone size: NA
CDR3 protein: ATSESHYSNQPQH

V gene: TRBV7-8
clone size: NA
CDR3 protein: ASSLEGRGRNWDYGYT

V gene: TRBV6-5
clone size: NA
CDR3 protein: ASSYSTGVDEQY

V gene: TRBV28
clone size: few
CDR3 protein: ASSTIPTRTRQETQY

V gene: TRBV7-2
clone size: NA
CDR3 protein: ASSPDRASFLSGNTIY